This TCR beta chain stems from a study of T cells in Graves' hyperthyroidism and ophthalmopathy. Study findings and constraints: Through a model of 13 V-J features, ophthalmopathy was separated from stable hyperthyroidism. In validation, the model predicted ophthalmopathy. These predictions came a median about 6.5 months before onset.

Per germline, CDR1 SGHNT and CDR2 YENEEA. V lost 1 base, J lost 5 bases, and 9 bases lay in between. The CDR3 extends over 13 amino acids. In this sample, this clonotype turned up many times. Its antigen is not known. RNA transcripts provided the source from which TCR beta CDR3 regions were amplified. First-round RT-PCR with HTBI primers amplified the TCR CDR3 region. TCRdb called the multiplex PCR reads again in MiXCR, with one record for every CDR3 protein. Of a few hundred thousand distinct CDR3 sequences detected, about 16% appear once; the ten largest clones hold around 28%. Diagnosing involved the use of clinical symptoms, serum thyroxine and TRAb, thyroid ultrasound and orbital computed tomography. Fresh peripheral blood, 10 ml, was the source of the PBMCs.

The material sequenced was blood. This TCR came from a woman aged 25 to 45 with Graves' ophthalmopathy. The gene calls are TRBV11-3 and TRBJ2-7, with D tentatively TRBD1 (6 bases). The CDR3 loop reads CASSLARGDEQYF. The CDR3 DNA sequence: TGTGCCAGCAGCTTAGCCAGGGGCGACGAGCAGTACTTC.